The next 24 T cell receptor beta chains were all read from a single sample in a study of CD8 T cells in Susac syndrome. An input of about 0.5 to 1 ug of RNA was subjected to reverse transcription using random hexamers. In TCRdb, the immunoSEQ multiplex PCR reads were re-called with MiXCR into one record per CDR3 protein. The data contain under 200,000 distinct CDR3 sequences, 95% of them singletons. Sequences were obtained from CD8+ T cells from PBMCs. Every receptor here comes from a human donor with Susac syndrome.

The V gene is TRBV3-1, the J gene TRBJ1-1, with TRBD1 as a possible D gene (5 bases). V was shortened by 7 bases and J by 4 bases, with 13 bases between the two germline ends. The germline V gene encodes CDR1 LGHDT and CDR2 YNNKEL (reference sequence). The CDR3 sequence is 13 residues long. The CDR3 bases are TGTGCCAGCACGCCCGGGGCCAGCACTGAAGCTTTCTTT. It translates to CASTPGASTEAFF.

The chain couples TRBV11-1 to TRBJ2-2, with D possibly being TRBD1 (6 bases). Trimming took 4 bases from V and 1 from J, leaving 10 bases between them. CDR1 SGHAT and CDR2 FQDESV come from the germline V gene (reference sequence). The CDR3 is 15 amino acids. DNA for the CDR3: TGTGCCAGCAGCTCCGGACAGATGAACACCGGGGAGCTGTTTTTT. Translated: CASSSGQMNTGELFF.

This chain joins TRBV2 and TRBJ2-7; tentatively, D is TRBD1 (6 bases). The CDR3 is made up of 15 amino acids. Germline values: CDR1 SNHLY, CDR2 FYNNEI. Trimming cost V 4 bases and J 2 bases, with 15 bases left between them. The CDR3 spells CASSGKGGVTYEQYF. CDR3 coding DNA: TGTGCCAGCAGTGGCAAAGGGGGAGTCACCTACGAGCAGTACTTC.

The V call is TRBV5-6, the J call TRBJ2-2, with D perhaps matching TRBD2 (6 bases). This CDR3 is built from 14 residues. Germline assignment: CDR1 SGHDT and CDR2 YYEEEE. Trimming removed 4 bases at V and 6 bases at J, with 13 bases between. The CDR3 loop is CASSRGTGSGELFF. For the CDR3, the DNA is TGTGCCAGCAGCCGGGGGACTGGGTCCGGGGAGCTGTTTTTT.

The chain employs TRBV28 and TRBJ1-2, with 8 nucleotides matching TRBD1. The CDR3 sequence is 13 residues long. V lost 6 bases to trimming and J lost 9 bases; unmatched junction nucleotides: 9. Germline values: CDR1 MDHEN, CDR2 SYDVKM. The CDR3, as DNA: TGTGCCAGCAGACCGACGGACAGGGAGAGCTACACCTTC. Protein: CASRPTDRESYTF.

V gene TRBV9 combines with J gene TRBJ2-3; 7 positions agree with TRBD2. Germline-derived CDR1 and CDR2 are SGDLS and YYNGEE. CDR3 length: 14 amino acids. The J segment lost 0 bases and the V segment lost 7 bases, leaving 5 bases of the junction unmatched. The CDR3 is CASHGGSSTDTQYF. The CDR3 DNA sequence: TGTGCCAGCCACGGGGGGTCTAGCACAGATACGCAGTATTTT.

V is TRBV9 and J is TRBJ1-1, with a tentative D call TRBD1 (5 bases). The CDR3 is 16 amino acids. Germline V gene data show CDR1 as SGDLS and CDR2 as YYNGEE. Trimming left V 5 bases short and J 4 bases short, with 21 bases between. The DNA for the CDR3 is TGTGCCAGCAGAGAACGGGACTCCCGATCGAGCACTGAAGCTTTCTTT. The encoded protein is CASRERDSRSSTEAFF.

V is TRBV2 and J is TRBJ2-1; 7 bases map to TRBD2. The CDR3 sequence is 16 residues long. The ends lost 4 bases at V and 5 bases at J; junction bases unmatched: 11. Per germline, CDR1 SNHLY and CDR2 FYNNEI. The CDR3 reads CASSVIGGRANNEQFF. CDR3 nucleotide sequence: TGTGCCAGCAGTGTGATAGGCGGGAGAGCAAACAATGAGCAGTTCTTC.

The chain employs TRBV15 and TRBJ2-7; no reliable D call. The ends were cut back, 0 bases at V and 7 bases at J, with 16 bases in the middle. Germline loops: CDR1 LNHNV, CDR2 YYDKDF (reference sequence). The CDR3 totals 15 residues. CDR3 sequence reads: CATSRDGDSGWEQYF. The CDR3 DNA sequence: TGTGCCACCAGCAGAGATGGAGACTCTGGATGGGAGCAGTACTTC.

The chain combines TRBV19 with TRBJ2-2; 7 bases line up with TRBD1. The CDR3 has 17 amino acids. With 5 bases clipped from V and 4 bases from J, the junction kept 13 bases outside the gene matches. Germline V CDR1 and CDR2: LNHDA, SQIVND (reference sequence). CDR3 amino acids: CASSGPPATGITGELFF. CDR3 coding DNA: TGTGCCAGTAGTGGACCCCCCGCGACAGGGATCACCGGGGAGCTGTTTTTT.

The chain employs TRBV4-1 and TRBJ2-1, with 8 bases matching TRBD2. The germline CDR1 and CDR2 sequences are MGHRA and YSYEKL. The CDR3 is 14 amino acids. With 1 base clipped from V and 10 bases from J, the junction kept 6 bases outside the gene matches. The CDR3 loop reads CASSQAPAGDEQFF. DNA of the CDR3: TGCGCCAGCAGCCAAGCGCCAGCGGGGGACGAGCAGTTCTTC.

Note on this clonotype: At one end, the junction sequence differs from germline, possibly due to a read error. The genes are TRBV7-7 and TRBJ1-1; 8 nucleotides align to TRBD1. The CDR3 extends over 13 amino acids. The germline V gene has CDR1 SSHAT and CDR2 FNYEAQ (reference sequence). This CDR3 reads CASSFDRGTEAFF. CDR3 bases: TGTGCTAGCAGCTTCGACAGGGGCACTGAAGCTTTCTTT.

V gene TRBV5-6 combines with J gene TRBJ2-7; the match to TRBD1 covers 12 bases. CDR3 size: 16 residues. With V trimmed by 3 bases and J by 5 bases, 9 bases remained unmatched. The germline CDR1 and CDR2 sequences are SGHDT and YYEEEE. The CDR3 spells CASSWGDRGLLNEQYF. CDR3 bases: TGTGCCAGCAGCTGGGGGGACAGGGGGCTTCTGAACGAGCAGTACTTC.

This chain uses TRBV12-3 or TRBV12-4 with TRBJ2-2, with 7 bases that match TRBD1. This CDR3 has 14 amino acids. The ends lost 5 bases at V and 6 bases at J; junction bases unmatched: 6. CDR3 DNA sequence: TGTGCCAGCAGTCCAGTTACAGGGGCCGGGGAGCTGTTTTTT. Its protein product is CASSPVTGAGELFF.

The rearrangement links TRBV2 to TRBJ1-2, with TRBD1 identical over 12 bases. From germline, CDR1 is SNHLY and CDR2 FYNNEI. CDR3 size: 15 residues. J was trimmed by 6 bases and V by 7 bases; bases with no gene match: 9. CDR3 sequence (DNA): TGTGCCAGCATACGGGACAGGGGGCAAGAGGATGGCTACACCTTC. Translated, it gives CASIRDRGQEDGYTF. Drawing the rest from reference TRBV2 and TRBJ1-2, the complete variable domain is EPEVTQTPSHQVTQMGQEVILRCVPISNHLYFYWYRQILGQKVEFLVSFYNNEISEKSEIFDDQFSVERPDGSNFTLKIRSTKLEDSAMYFCASIRDRGQEDGYTFGSGTRLTVV.

The V and J genes are TRBV5-1 and TRBJ2-3, with 12 positions matching TRBD1. The CDR3 sequence is 18 residues long. The ends lost 6 bases at V and 3 bases at J; junction bases unmatched: 14. Germline loops: CDR1 SGHRS, CDR2 YFSETQ. The CDR3 nucleotides read TGCGCCAGCACCTTAGGGACAGGGGGCCGCCAAACGACAGATACGCAGTATTTT. It translates to CASTLGTGGRQTTDTQYF. Looking up the rest from reference TRBV5-1 and TRBJ2-3 gives the full variable domain: KAGVTQTPRYLIKTRGQQVTLSCSPISGHRSVSWYQQTPGQGLQFLFEYFSETQRNKGNFPGRFSGRQFSNSRSEMNVSTLELGDSALYLCASTLGTGGRQTTDTQYFGPGTRLTVL.

The chain links TRBV28 to TRBJ2-7; D is undetermined. This CDR3 is 14 amino acids long. Germline values: CDR1 MDHEN, CDR2 SYDVKM. Trimming took off 5 bases at V and 2 bases at J, with 13 bases between the two ends. The CDR3 is CASSLTPNTYEQYF. CDR3 in DNA: TGTGCCAGCAGTCTCACCCCGAACACCTACGAGCAGTACTTC.

J is TRBJ1-1 and V is TRBV30, with a possible D match to TRBD1 (5 bases). V was cut by 0 bases and J by 1 base, with 9 bases left in between. The CDR3 length is 14 residues. Germline loops: CDR1 GTSNPN, CDR2 SVGIG (reference sequence). The chain's CDR3 is CAWSVYTGNTEAFF. The CDR3 DNA is TGTGCCTGGAGTGTATATACAGGGAACACTGAAGCTTTCTTT.

J is TRBJ2-7 and V is TRBV18; 11 bases align to TRBD2. With 6 bases clipped from V and 2 bases from J, the junction kept 9 bases outside the gene matches. The CDR3 totals 16 residues. CDR1 is KGHSH, CDR2 LQKENI, per germline. CDR3 sequence: CASSPTSGSVPYEQYF. The CDR3 nucleotides are TGTGCCAGCTCTCCAACTAGCGGGAGTGTGCCCTACGAGCAGTACTTC. The variable domain in full, with the rest retrieved from reference TRBV18 and TRBJ2-7, is NAGVMQNPRHLVRRRGQEARLRCSPMKGHSHVYWYRQLPEEGLKFMVYLQKENIIDESGMPKERFSAEFPKEGPSILRIQQVVRGDSAAYFCASSPTSGSVPYEQYFGPGTRLTVT.

DNA of the CDR3: TGTGCCACCAGTGACCGCAATGAAAATGAGCAGTTCTTC. It is translated as CATSDRNENEQFF. The gene calls are TRBV24-1 and TRBJ2-1, with D unclear. In germline, CDR1 is KGHDR, CDR2 SFDVKD. The length of the CDR3 is 13 residues. V lost 4 bases to trimming and J lost 7 bases, with 10 bases between them.

The rearrangement uses TRBV12-5 and TRBJ1-1; D is possibly TRBD1 (5 bases). The germline gives CDR1 LGHNT, CDR2 FRNRAP. The CDR3 runs 17 residues. Trimming took 0 bases from V and 2 from J, leaving 16 bases between them. The CDR3: CASGLVIMRQRNTEAFF. CDR3 coding DNA: TGTGCTAGTGGTTTGGTCATTATGCGACAGAGAAACACTGAAGCTTTCTTT.

This rearrangement joins TRBV11-2 to TRBJ2-6; perhaps TRBD1 as D (5 bases). The CDR3 has 14 residues. Looked up from germline, CDR1 is SGHAT and CDR2 is FQNNGV. V gave up 8 bases and J gave up 1 base, with 9 bases separating them. CDR3 bases: TGTGCCAGCCGACAGCTGTCTGGGGCCAACGTCCTGACTTTC. It is translated as CASRQLSGANVLTF.

This sequence joins TRBV28 and TRBJ2-7; 12 nucleotides match TRBD2. After removal of 11 bases from V and 1 base from J, the junction contained 3 bases not matched to a gene. Germline CDR1 is MDHEN and CDR2 is SYDVKM. This CDR3 is built from 13 residues. The CDR3 coding sequence is TGTGCCGCCGGGACTAGCGGGTCCTACGAGCAGTACTTC. Translated: CAAGTSGSYEQYF.

The rearrangement links TRBV27 to TRBJ2-3, with D perhaps given as TRBD1 or TRBD2 (5 bases each). Between the trimmed V and J ends, which lost 6 bases and 2 bases, there was a span of 30 bases. The germline V gene encodes CDR1 MNHEY and CDR2 SMNVEV (reference sequence). The CDR3 runs 20 residues. DNA for the CDR3: TGTGCCAGCAGCTACCTACCTGAGCGGAAAGGGGCACACGACACAGATACGCAGTATTTT. Translation gives CASSYLPERKGAHDTDTQYF.